The 2 T cell receptor beta chains presented below share a single source sample, sequenced in a study of OX40 agonist ivuxolimab in advanced cancers. This table comes from immunoSEQ multiplex PCR, and its TCRdb copy is limited to in-frame clones, with some not included. The sample has about 75,000 clones; about 88% are singletons. This specimen was CD4+ or CD8+ T cells sorted from blood, taken in a trial of the OX40 agonist ivuxolimab. The origin of the receptors is an adult with an advanced solid tumor such as melanoma, head and neck, liver or kidney cancer.

The V gene is TRBV10-3, the J gene TRBJ2-2; D is unresolved. The CDR3 sequence is 14 residues long. Germline CDR1 reads ENHRY; CDR2 reads SYGVKD. V lost 0 bases and J lost 3, with 5 bases in between. The CDR3 DNA follows: TGTGCCATCAGTGAGTCATTTCACACCGGGGAGCTGTTTTTT. It encodes CAISESFHTGELFF.

This chain uses TRBV5-1 with TRBJ2-3; 8 bases are a match to TRBD1. Germline assignment: CDR1 SGHRS and CDR2 YFSETQ. This CDR3 region has 14 residues. The junction had 2 bases not matched to a gene; V was cut back by 5 bases and J by 0 bases. CDR3 in amino acids: CASSRTGSTDTQYF. CDR3 DNA sequence: TGCGCCAGCAGTCGGACAGGGAGCACAGATACGCAGTATTTT.